This passage covers 27 T cell receptor beta chains from one sample sequenced in a study of CD8 T cells in ankylosing spondylitis. Study findings and constraints: It appeared that ankylosing spondylitis blood was characterized by a TCR beta motif of fewer than 10 highly homologous variants.

TCRdb called the 5' RACE reads again in MiXCR, with one record for every CDR3 protein. The data contain roughly 450,000 distinct CDR3 sequences, roughly 26% of them seen just once; the ten biggest clones take up under 0.9%. Their recognized antigens are unknown. The sample taken for sequencing was blood, either unsorted or a sorted T cell fraction (not recorded which). These receptors all come from a male donor with ankylosing spondylitis.

The chain joins TRBV12-3 or TRBV12-4 to TRBJ2-1; D unresolved. The CDR3 has 14 residues. V lost 5 bases and J lost 3, with 11 bases in between. CDR3 DNA sequence: TGTGCCAGCAGTGGATGGAGAAACTACAATGAGCAGTTCTTC. Protein: CASSGWRNYNEQFF.

This clonotype was counted ten times or more. V is TRBV3-1 and J is TRBJ1-1; 10 bases are a match to TRBD1. Trimming cost V 4 bases and J 5 bases; bases outside gene matches: 4. Germline V gene lookup returns CDR1 LGHDT and CDR2 YNNKEL (reference sequence). The length of the CDR3 is 14 residues. This CDR3 is CASSLRTGGTEAFF. The CDR3 bases are TGTGCCAGCAGCCTCAGGACAGGGGGGACTGAAGCTTTCTTT. The entire variable domain, with the rest obtained from reference TRBV3-1 and TRBJ1-1, is as follows: DTAVSQTPKYLVTQMGNDKSIKCEQNLGHDTMYWYKQDSKKFLKIMFSYNNKELIINETVPNRFSPKSPDKAHLNLHINSLELGDSAVYFCASSLRTGGTEAFFGQGTRLTVV.

This clonotype appeared many times. V and J are TRBV9 and TRBJ2-3; tentatively, D is TRBD1 or TRBD2 (5 bases each). Between the trimmed V and J ends, which lost 7 bases and 6 bases, there was a span of 9 bases. CDR1 and CDR2 from the germline V gene are SGDLS and YYNGEE. The CDR3 is made up of 11 amino acids. The CDR3 loop is CASGGRDTQYF. The CDR3, as DNA: TGTGCCAGCGGGGGACGGGATACGCAGTATTTT.

V and J are TRBV7-2 and TRBJ1-2; tentative D call: TRBD1 (5 bases). Germline CDR1 reads SGHTA; CDR2 reads FQGNSA. V was shortened by 7 bases and J by 2 bases, with 20 bases between the two germline ends. This CDR3 has 16 residues. The CDR3 loop is CASTLGEGLGNYGYTF. The CDR3 DNA is TGTGCCAGCACCCTAGGGGAGGGGCTAGGGAACTATGGCTACACCTTC.

The chain is built from TRBV24-1 and TRBJ2-3, with D tentatively TRBD2 (5 bases). Germline lookup yields CDR1 KGHDR and CDR2 SFDVKD. V lost 5 bases to trimming and J lost 6 bases, with 8 bases between them. The CDR3 runs 12 residues. CDR3 in DNA: TGTGCCACCAGTGGGGGAGAGGATACGCAGTATTTT. Residues: CATSGGEDTQYF.

The gene calls are TRBV12-3 or TRBV12-4 and TRBJ2-1, with a tentative D call TRBD1 (6 bases). CDR3 length: 14 amino acids. V lost 4 bases and J 4 bases, leaving 11 bases between the germline ends. This CDR3 is CASSSRDKYNEQFF. CDR3 coding DNA: TGTGCCAGCAGTTCCCGGGACAAATACAATGAGCAGTTCTTC.

The V call is TRBV29-1, the J call TRBJ2-1; 10 bases agree with TRBD2. V was pared by 5 bases and J by 6 bases, with 10 bases of the junction left unmatched. There are 15 residues in the CDR3. Germline CDR1 reads SQVTM; CDR2 reads ANQGSEA. The CDR3 DNA is TGCAGCGTTCCACTAGCGGGAAGACTGGGCAATGAGCAGTTCTTC. Amino acid sequence: CSVPLAGRLGNEQFF.

This chain connects TRBV12-3 or TRBV12-4 to TRBJ2-5; the D is unclear. This CDR3 is built from 12 residues. The V gene lost 7 bases and the J gene lost 5 bases, with 11 bases spanning the gap. CDR3: CASTESMETQYF. The CDR3 coding sequence is TGTGCCAGCACGGAGAGCATGGAGACCCAGTACTTC.

This clonotype came up a few times. The chain employs TRBV7-2 and TRBJ1-2, with TRBD1 identical over 9 bases. The V segment lost 4 bases and the J segment 7 bases; nucleotides outside the gene matches: 13. Germline V CDR1 and CDR2: SGHTA, FQGNSA. The CDR3 totals 16 residues. CDR3 region: CASSSSRGQGVFGYTF. CDR3 coding DNA: TGTGCCAGCAGCTCGAGTAGGGGACAGGGAGTTTTTGGCTACACCTTC.

V and J are TRBV7-9 and TRBJ2-1; 7 positions agree with TRBD1. This CDR3 is 15 amino acids long. CDR1 and CDR2 from the germline V gene are SEHNR and FQNEAQ (reference sequence). V gave up 5 bases and J gave up 8 bases; unmatched junction bases: 12. The CDR3 reads CASSRSGGKGDEQFF. CDR3 bases: TGTGCCAGCAGCAGGTCAGGGGGTAAAGGCGATGAGCAGTTCTTC.

CDR3 in amino acids: CASSQDLLRAHGYTF. The CDR3 coding sequence is TGTGCCAGCAGCCAAGATCTCCTCAGGGCCCACGGCTACACCTTC. V is TRBV3-1 and J is TRBJ1-2, with a tentative D call TRBD1 (5 bases). CDR3 length: 15 amino acids. V lost 0 bases and J lost 8, with 16 bases in between. Germline CDR1 and CDR2: LGHDT and YNNKEL (reference sequence).

This rearrangement joins TRBV20-1 to TRBJ2-1; TRBD1 matches at 7 bases. This CDR3 contains 15 residues. The V gene's germline CDR1 is DFQATT and CDR2 SNEGSKA (reference sequence). The CDR3 loop is CSVGRAGGSYNEQFF. For the CDR3, the DNA is TGCAGCGTAGGGCGGGCAGGGGGTTCCTACAATGAGCAGTTCTTC.

This clonotype showed up just a few times. This rearrangement joins TRBV29-1 to TRBJ2-3; 8 bases align to TRBD2. Germline V CDR1 and CDR2: SQVTM, ANQGSEA. This CDR3 is 14 amino acids long. V lost 6 bases to trimming and J lost 4 bases; unmatched junction nucleotides: 9. CDR3 coding DNA: TGCAGCGTACTCGGGGGGGGGAACGCAGATACGCAGTATTTT. Translation gives CSVLGGGNADTQYF.

This clonotype occurred a few times. This rearrangement joins TRBV27 to TRBJ2-2, with 7 bases fitting TRBD2. This CDR3 is 16 amino acids long. From germline, CDR1 is MNHEY and CDR2 SMNVEV (reference sequence). With 1 base clipped from V and 5 bases from J, the junction kept 7 bases outside the gene matches. The CDR3 DNA reads TGTGCCAGCAGTTTATGGGGCGGGAGCAATACCGGGGAGCTGTTTTTT. It encodes CASSLWGGSNTGELFF.

This rearrangement joins TRBV20-1 to TRBJ2-1; 7 bases are shared with TRBD2. V lost 3 bases, J lost 4 bases, and 9 bases stayed unmatched. The CDR3 spans 15 residues. Germline V gene lookup returns CDR1 DFQATT and CDR2 SNEGSKA (reference sequence). CDR3 coding DNA: TGCAGTGCTAGGGCTCTGGCTAGCGGATACAATGAGCAGTTCTTC. Protein: CSARALASGYNEQFF.

The genes are TRBV27 and TRBJ2-2; the D gene is possibly TRBD1 (5 bases). The CDR3 length is 14 residues. V was clipped by 0 bases and J by 6 bases, with 8 bases between them. From germline, CDR1 is MNHEY and CDR2 SMNVEV (reference sequence). The CDR3 spells CASSLSTGSGELFF. The CDR3 nucleotides are TGTGCCAGCAGTTTATCTACAGGTTCCGGGGAGCTGTTTTTT.

The chain carries TRBV15 and TRBJ2-2; possible D gene TRBD2, 5 bases. The germline V gene has CDR1 LNHNV and CDR2 YYDKDF (reference sequence). V lost 3 bases and J lost 4, with 12 bases in between. There are 15 residues in the CDR3. The CDR3 sequence is CATSSGSSATGELFF. CDR3 coding DNA: TGTGCCACCAGCAGCGGTAGTAGCGCCACCGGGGAGCTGTTTTTT.

This clonotype came up a few times. The V call is TRBV11-3, the J call TRBJ2-2; 7 bases are a match to TRBD1. The CDR3 totals 13 residues. CDR1 is SGHNT, CDR2 YENEEA, per germline. J was trimmed by 6 bases and V by 4 bases; bases with no gene match: 2. CDR3 DNA: TGTGCCAGCAGCTCAGACAGGGCCGGGGAGCTGTTTTTT. Its translation: CASSSDRAGELFF.

V and J are TRBV20-1 and TRBJ2-1, with 7 nucleotides matching TRBD2. Germline lookup yields CDR1 DFQATT and CDR2 SNEGSKA (reference sequence). This CDR3 has 15 residues. The CDR3: CSPKGTSAYYNEQFF. DNA of the CDR3: TGCAGCCCGAAGGGAACTAGCGCTTATTACAATGAGCAGTTCTTC.

The chain has TRBV10-1 and TRBJ1-2; the match to TRBD1 covers 9 bases. The CDR3 totals 13 residues. Germline V gene data show CDR1 as WNHNN and CDR2 as SYGVQD (reference sequence). The V segment lost 4 bases and the J segment 8 bases; nucleotides outside the gene matches: 5. The CDR3: CASSVGQGFGYTF. The CDR3 DNA reads TGCGCCAGCAGTGTGGGACAGGGCTTCGGCTACACCTTC.

This clonotype appeared a few times. The chain has TRBV12-3 or TRBV12-4 and TRBJ2-6; 7 bases line up with TRBD1. The V segment lost 3 bases and the J segment 2 bases; nucleotides outside the gene matches: 7. The CDR3 sequence is 17 residues long. CDR3 DNA sequence: TGTGCCAGCAGTTTGGGACAGATCTCCACTGGGGCCAACGTCCTGACTTTC. Translating it yields CASSLGQISTGANVLTF.

The chain recombines TRBV20-1 with TRBJ1-4; D not resolved. Per germline, CDR1 DFQATT and CDR2 SNEGSKA (reference sequence). The CDR3 loop spans 14 amino acids. Trimming took 3 bases from V and 1 from J, leaving 9 bases between them. The CDR3 region is CSASLAETNEKLFF. DNA for the CDR3: TGCAGTGCTAGTCTGGCAGAAACTAATGAAAAACTGTTTTTT.

The gene calls are TRBV7-8 and TRBJ2-4, with 12 bases lining up with TRBD2. After removal of 5 bases from V and 7 bases from J, the junction contained 9 bases not matched to a gene. The CDR3 runs to 16 residues. The germline gives CDR1 SGHVS, CDR2 FQNEAQ. In DNA, the CDR3 is TGTGCCAGCAGCAGCCGGACTAGCGGGGCGGGCAACATTCAGTACTTC. Its translation is CASSSRTSGAGNIQYF.

The sample holds a few counts of this clonotype. The V call is TRBV3-1, the J call TRBJ2-1, with TRBD2 matching 7 bases. Germline V gene data show CDR1 as LGHDT and CDR2 as YNNKEL (reference sequence). Germline trimming cut 3 bases from V and 6 bases from J; bases unmatched to any gene: 8. The CDR3 covers 15 residues. CDR3 bases: TGTGCCAGCAGCCATACGGCGGGAGTCGGCAATGAGCAGTTCTTC. Translated: CASSHTAGVGNEQFF.

This clonotype was detected only a few times. This rearrangement joins TRBV7-2 to TRBJ2-1; no firm D call. From germline, CDR1 is SGHTA and CDR2 FQGNSA. V lost 7 bases and J 7 bases, leaving 8 bases between the germline ends. This CDR3 has 11 amino acids. The CDR3: CASTLRNEQFF. CDR3 bases: TGTGCCAGCACCCTCCGGAATGAGCAGTTCTTC.

The sample holds many counts of this clonotype. The chain is built from TRBV2 and TRBJ2-1; 11 nucleotides agree with TRBD2. V lost 5 bases and J lost 4; bases outside the gene matches: 10. The germline gives CDR1 SNHLY, CDR2 FYNNEI. The CDR3 has 17 amino acids. The CDR3 here is CASSYSGRAGVYNEQFF. The CDR3 DNA reads TGTGCCAGCAGTTATAGCGGGAGGGCCGGAGTTTACAATGAGCAGTTCTTC.

V is TRBV5-1 and J is TRBJ1-1, with unresolved D. The CDR3 spans 14 residues. CDR1 is SGHRS, CDR2 YFSETQ, per germline. Trimming removed 5 bases at V and 4 bases at J, with 15 bases between. The CDR3 reads CASRPSGRGTEAFF. The CDR3 DNA reads as TGCGCCAGCAGACCTTCTGGGCGCGGCACTGAAGCTTTCTTT.